This T cell receptor beta chain was profiled in a study of blood T cell repertoires in COVID-19. Across the whole study: There were acute and convalescent COVID-19 samples, and they came from the United States, Italy and Spain. PBMCs, B-cell-depleted T cells, or T cells provided the cDNA or gDNA that made up the material.

Original processing notes: Reference gene primer amplification in the assay estimated nucleated cell counts. Sequencing was performed with immunoSEQ multiplex PCR; in TCRdb, only in-frame clones are kept and a portion is missing. That table furnishes V, J and clone size, whereas the DNA furnished D and trimming. This repertoire shows about 150,000 clones, 91% found once; its top ten account for less than 0.6%. The V end was cut by 6 bases, the J end by 6 bases, with 15 bases between. This CDR3 region has 14 residues. CDR1 LNHDA and CDR2 SQIVND come from the germline V gene (reference sequence). The rearrangement uses TRBV19 and TRBJ2-1; D not resolved. The sample taken for sequencing was peripheral blood. This sequence was found in a man aged 45-60 years with acute or convalescent COVID-19. For the CDR3, the DNA is TGTGCCAGTAGGCAAACGAGCGCCTCCAATGAGCAGTTCTTC. This sequence encodes CASRQTSASNEQFF. The full variable domain, its missing parts supplied by reference TRBV19 and TRBJ2-1, is DGGITQSPKYLFRKEGQNVTLSCEQNLNHDAMYWYRQDPGQGLRLIYYSQIVNDFQKGDIAEGYSVSREKKESFPLTVTSAQKNPTAFYLCASRQTSASNEQFFGPGTRLTVL.